The text below deals with one TCR beta chain. Per the germline V gene, CDR1 is SGHNT and CDR2 is YYREEE (reference sequence). The V and J ends lost 4 bases and 2 bases respectively, with 12 bases between them. The CDR3 is 14 residues long. The record originates from a study of shared clonotypes between healthy human individuals. Study overall: Donors had three CD4 naive, three CD4 memory, two CD8 naive and one CD8 memory plate apiece.

Some clones are missing from TCRdb's copy, which holds only in-frame ones; the method was immunoSEQ multiplex PCR. The sample contains over a million clones, roughly 70% of which appear only once. V and J are TRBV5-4 and TRBJ1-2; D is unresolved. The sequenced material came from memory CD4+ T cells sorted from blood. Noted subset: CD45RA-negative fraction. The receptor's source is a man aged 18 to 30 in good health. CDR3 coding DNA: TGTGCCAGCAGCGGAGCAGCATGGAACTATGGCTACACCTTC. Amino acid sequence: CASSGAAWNYGYTF. Full variable domain (missing parts from reference TRBV5-4 and TRBJ1-2): ETGVTQSPTHLIKTRGQQVTLRCSSQSGHNTVSWYQQALGQGPQFIFQYYREEENGRGNFPPRFSGLQFPNYSSELNVNALELDDSALYLCASSGAAWNYGYTFGSGTRLTVV.